The entry that follows covers one T cell receptor (beta chain) sequence. Its antigen is not known. Pooling was applied to second doses at about 4 or about 12 weeks. This entry comes from a study of T cell responses to AZD1222 COVID-19 vaccine. Data came from immunoSEQ multiplex PCR; TCRdb stores just in-frame clones and leaves some out. This table has 180,000 or so clones, 88% appearing once. The study's findings and limits: Rises in breadth and depth of Spike-specific TCRs came after two AZD1222 doses. Unmutated variant regions are reportedly targeted by nearly half of spike-specific TCRs.

This clonotype originated in an adult who received the AZD1222 COVID-19 vaccine. Sample: peripheral blood, taken 28 days after the second AZD1222 dose.

The CDR3 DNA sequence: TGCGCCAGCAGCTTGTGGCCCGGAACCGGGGAGCTGTTTTTT. The encoded protein is CASSLWPGTGELFF. V and J are TRBV5-1 and TRBJ2-2; D is uncertain. Germline values: CDR1 SGHRS, CDR2 YFSETQ. This CDR3 region has 14 residues. V gave up 1 base and J gave up 5 bases, with 9 bases separating them. Supplemented by reference TRBV5-1 and TRBJ2-2, the full variable domain reads KAGVTQTPRYLIKTRGQQVTLSCSPISGHRSVSWYQQTPGQGLQFLFEYFSETQRNKGNFPGRFSGRQFSNSRSEMNVSTLELGDSALYLCASSLWPGTGELFFGEGSRLTVL.